The clone carrying this T cell receptor (beta chain) appeared a few times. No antigen is known for it. The data were taken from a study of T cells in localized non-small cell lung cancer. Study-wide results and caveats: The study found T cell clonality highest in uninvolved adjacent lung, above tumor. There were a median roughly 60 of the top 100 tumor clones appearing in adjacent lung. Among blood samples, higher T cell density accompanied longer overall survival.

The ends lost 5 bases at V and 3 bases at J; junction bases unmatched: 10. The CDR3 is 17 amino acids. Germline loops: CDR1 MNHGY, CDR2 SAAAGT. The data were produced by immunoSEQ multiplex PCR, yet TCRdb's version contains in-frame clones alone and is incomplete. The data contain around 1,500 clones, 20% to 30% of them seen just once; the ten biggest clones take up approximately 9.8%. This receptor was taken from a male donor older than 55 with stage II squamous cell lung carcinoma. The sample here was lung tumor tissue, taken before any cancer treatment. The chain carries TRBV6-8 and TRBJ2-3; 11 positions match TRBD2. CDR3 in DNA: TGTGCCAGCAGTCGTACCGTAGCGGGAGGGACTACAGATACGCAGTATTTT. It is translated as CASSRTVAGGTTDTQYF.